Below are 14 T cell receptor beta chains sequenced from a single sample in a study of blood T cell repertoires in COVID-19 (TCRdb year 2020). Library generation was performed with the immunoSEQ multiplex PCR assay. Here the immuneACCESS table is served through TCRdb, limited to in-frame sequences with V and J called. Missing clones are a known gap in these copies; in checked studies unresolved V genes cover under half, and the rest lacks a known reason. For this sample the table gives about 120,000 clones, of which 90% were detected only once. Around 4.1% of the sample goes to the ten largest clones. Sequences were obtained from peripheral blood. These TCRs come from an older woman with COVID-19, enrolled during active disease.

DNA of the CDR3: TGTGCCATCAGTACGGGGGGGAACTTCGGGGAGCTGTTTTTT. It specifies CAISTGGNFGELFF. The chain joins TRBV10-3 to TRBJ2-2; TRBD2 aligns across 8 bases. From germline, CDR1 is ENHRY and CDR2 SYGVKD. The CDR3 consists of 14 residues. With 5 bases clipped from V and 7 bases from J, the junction kept 6 bases outside the gene matches.

The chain recombines TRBV9 with TRBJ2-2; 8 bases agree with TRBD2. The ends lost 3 bases at V and 1 base at J; junction bases unmatched: 2. The CDR3 runs to 15 residues. The germline V gene encodes CDR1 SGDLS and CDR2 YYNGEE. Written as DNA, the CDR3 is TGTGCCAGCAGCGCGGGGGGGAAGAACACCGGGGAGCTGTTTTTT. Its protein is CASSAGGKNTGELFF.

Only a few counts were recorded for this clone. This chain connects TRBV15 to TRBJ1-5; D not certain. Trimming shortened V by 0 bases and J by 0 bases, and 9 bases separated the two germline ends. In germline, CDR1 is LNHNV, CDR2 YYDKDF (reference sequence). CDR3 length equals 16 residues. CDR3 sequence reads: CATSRDYRDSNQPQHF. CDR3 nucleotide sequence: TGTGCCACCAGCAGAGATTACCGAGATAGCAATCAGCCCCAGCATTTT.

The chain recombines TRBV5-6 with TRBJ2-1; D is possibly TRBD1 (5 bases). The CDR3 has 12 amino acids. The V gene lost 2 bases and the J gene lost 10 bases, with 10 bases spanning the gap. CDR1 and CDR2 from the germline V gene are SGHDT and YYEEEE. The DNA for the CDR3 is TGTGCCAGCAGCTTCTCGTCAGGGGAGCAGTTCTTC. It specifies CASSFSSGEQFF.

V gene TRBV27 combines with J gene TRBJ2-3; the D gene is possibly TRBD1 (5 bases). The V end lost 8 bases, the J end lost 7 bases, and 10 bases lay between the germline ends. Looked up from germline, CDR1 is MNHEY and CDR2 is SMNVEV (reference sequence). The CDR3 is made up of 11 amino acids. The CDR3 protein is CASETAYTQYF. The CDR3, as DNA: TGTGCCAGCGAGACAGCTTATACGCAGTATTTT.

CDR3 coding DNA: TGTGCCAGCTCGACAGGTCCCCCCTATCTACATGGCTACACCTTC. It encodes CASSTGPPYLHGYTF. The V gene is TRBV6-5, the J gene TRBJ1-2; D might be TRBD1 (6 bases). CDR3 length: 15 amino acids. V dropped 8 bases and J dropped 6 bases, with 22 bases sitting between them. The germline V gene has CDR1 MNHEY and CDR2 SVGAGI.

This clone was seen only a few times. The rearrangement uses TRBV19 and TRBJ2-7, with 7 bases lining up with TRBD2. With 5 bases clipped from V and 0 bases from J, the junction kept 16 bases outside the gene matches. The germline gives CDR1 LNHDA, CDR2 SQIVND (reference sequence). This CDR3 has 18 residues. The CDR3 spells CASSSMALGTSVSYEQYF. Here the CDR3 DNA reads TGTGCCAGTAGTTCAATGGCCCTGGGAACTAGCGTCTCCTACGAGCAGTACTTC.

The genes are TRBV7-2 and TRBJ2-3, with a possible D match to TRBD1 (5 bases). CDR1 and CDR2 (germline): SGHTA, FQGNSA. The CDR3 runs to 15 residues. Between the trimmed V and J ends, which lost 1 base and 6 bases, there was a span of 14 bases. CDR3 DNA: TGTGCCAGCAGCTTAGGAGCCGACAGTTGGGATACGCAGTATTTT. Amino acids: CASSLGADSWDTQYF.

The chain carries TRBV19 and TRBJ1-1, with a tentative D call TRBD1 (6 bases). The CDR3 runs 14 residues. V was trimmed by 3 bases and J by 4 bases, leaving 12 bases between them. Germline-derived CDR1 and CDR2 are LNHDA and SQIVND (reference sequence). CDR3 nucleotide sequence: TGTGCCAGTAGTATGCAGGGGCGCAGCACTGAAGCTTTCTTT. Residues: CASSMQGRSTEAFF.

The chain combines TRBV6-5 with TRBJ2-4; the match to TRBD1 covers 11 bases. Trimming cost V 6 bases and J 8 bases; bases outside gene matches: 6. CDR1 and CDR2 (germline): MNHEY, SVGAGI. This CDR3 is 14 amino acids long. CDR3 protein: CASSPGQGGDIQYF. CDR3 sequence (DNA): TGTGCCAGCAGCCCGGGACAGGGGGGAGACATTCAGTACTTC.

This clone was observed a few times. The rearrangement links TRBV27 to TRBJ2-5; 7 nucleotides agree with TRBD2. CDR3 length: 15 residues. CDR1 is MNHEY and CDR2 is SMNVEV in the germline V gene (reference sequence). J gave up 5 bases and V 5 bases, and 11 bases lay outside the gene matches. The CDR3 loop reads CASSPSGTWGETQYF. The CDR3, as DNA: TGTGCCAGCAGTCCCAGCGGGACCTGGGGGGAGACCCAGTACTTC.

This chain connects TRBV4-2 to TRBJ1-4; tentatively, D is TRBD1 (6 bases). The ends were cut back, 0 bases at V and 10 bases at J, with 12 bases in the middle. The CDR3 is 14 residues long. Germline CDR1 and CDR2: LGHNA and YNFKEQ. CDR3 DNA: TGTGCCAGCAGCCAAGATATTAGGGGGGGAAAACTGTTTTTT. Translated: CASSQDIRGGKLFF.

This chain joins TRBV7-9 and TRBJ1-6; 8 nucleotides align to TRBD1. Germline V gene lookup returns CDR1 SEHNR and CDR2 FQNEAQ (reference sequence). With 2 bases clipped from V and 0 bases from J, the junction kept 9 bases outside the gene matches. The CDR3 is 19 amino acids. The CDR3 protein is CASSLSGGDVLSYNSPLHF. The CDR3 DNA is TGTGCCAGCAGCTTATCAGGGGGCGACGTACTCTCCTATAATTCACCCCTCCACTTT. The complete variable domain, with remaining parts taken from reference TRBV7-9 and TRBJ1-6, reads DTGVSQNPRHKITKRGQNVTFRCDPISEHNRLYWYRQTLGQGPEFLTYFQNEAQLEKSRLLSDRFSAERPKGSFSTLEIQRTEQGDSAMYLCASSLSGGDVLSYNSPLHFGNGTRLTVT.

The chain employs TRBV2 and TRBJ1-4, with D maybe TRBD1 (5 bases). Germline V gene sequence: CDR1 SNHLY, CDR2 FYNNEI. The CDR3 has 14 amino acids. Trimming cost V 6 bases and J 0 bases, with 8 bases left between them. CDR3 nucleotides: TGTGCCAGCAGCGACAGTGCAACTAATGAAAAACTGTTTTTT. This encodes CASSDSATNEKLFF.